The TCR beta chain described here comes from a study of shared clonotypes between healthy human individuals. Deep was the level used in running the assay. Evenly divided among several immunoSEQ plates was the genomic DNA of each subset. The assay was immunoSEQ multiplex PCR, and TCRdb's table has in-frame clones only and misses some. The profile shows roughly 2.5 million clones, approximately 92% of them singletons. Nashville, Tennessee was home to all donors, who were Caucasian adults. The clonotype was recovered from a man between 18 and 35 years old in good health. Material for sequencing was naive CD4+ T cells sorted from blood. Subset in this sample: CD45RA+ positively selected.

In nucleotides, the CDR3 is TGTGCCAGCAGTCTCGGACTAGCCGCAGATACGCAGTATTTT. Amino acid sequence: CASSLGLAADTQYF. The chain employs TRBV27 and TRBJ2-3; 8 positions agree with TRBD2. With V trimmed by 5 bases and J by 4 bases, 5 bases remained unmatched. Germline V CDR1 and CDR2: MNHEY, SMNVEV (reference sequence). The CDR3 is 14 residues long.